Sequencing of this T cell receptor (beta chain) was carried out in a study of cytotoxic CD8 clonotypes in ibrutinib-treated CLL. As to this clone: The antigen remains undetermined.

With sequencing, the targeted depth ranged from 1 in 200,000 to 1 in 1 million T cells. TCRdb's copy holds only in-frame clones and misses some; the assay was immunoSEQ multiplex PCR. The sample holds hundreds of thousands of clones, 79% seen once. Study outcomes and limitations: Clonality, elevated at ibrutinib response, dropped back toward baseline at progression. The study found baseline clonality above age-matched healthy donors, tracking circulating CD8+ T-cell counts.

Germline CDR1 is MNHNY and CDR2 is SVGAGI (reference sequence). The CDR3 loop spans 15 amino acids. The germline V and J ends were trimmed by 3 bases and 0 bases, with 9 bases remaining between them. J is TRBJ2-4 and V is TRBV6-6; D is unclear. The sequence derives from a human donor with chronic lymphocytic leukemia. The sample here was PBMCs, taken after 12 months of ibrutinib treatment. The CDR3 nucleotides are TGTGCCAGCAGTTATCTCGTACTAGCCAAAAACATTCAGTACTTC. Translating it yields CASSYLVLAKNIQYF.